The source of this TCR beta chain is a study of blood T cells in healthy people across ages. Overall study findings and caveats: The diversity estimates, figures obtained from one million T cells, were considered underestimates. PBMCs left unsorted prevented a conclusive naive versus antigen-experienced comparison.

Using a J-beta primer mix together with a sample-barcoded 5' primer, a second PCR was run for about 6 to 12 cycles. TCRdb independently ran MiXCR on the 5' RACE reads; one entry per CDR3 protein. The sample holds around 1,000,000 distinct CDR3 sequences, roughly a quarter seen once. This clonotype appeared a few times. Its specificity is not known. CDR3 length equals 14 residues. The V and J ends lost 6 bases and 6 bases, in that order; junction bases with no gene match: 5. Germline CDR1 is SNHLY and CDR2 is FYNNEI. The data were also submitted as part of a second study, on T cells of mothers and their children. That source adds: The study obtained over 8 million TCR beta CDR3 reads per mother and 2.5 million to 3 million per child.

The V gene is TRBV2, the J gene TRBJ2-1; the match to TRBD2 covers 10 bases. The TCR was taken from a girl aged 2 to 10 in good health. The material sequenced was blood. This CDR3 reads CASRVAGGINEQFF. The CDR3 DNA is TGTGCCAGCAGGGTAGCGGGAGGCATCAATGAGCAGTTCTTC.